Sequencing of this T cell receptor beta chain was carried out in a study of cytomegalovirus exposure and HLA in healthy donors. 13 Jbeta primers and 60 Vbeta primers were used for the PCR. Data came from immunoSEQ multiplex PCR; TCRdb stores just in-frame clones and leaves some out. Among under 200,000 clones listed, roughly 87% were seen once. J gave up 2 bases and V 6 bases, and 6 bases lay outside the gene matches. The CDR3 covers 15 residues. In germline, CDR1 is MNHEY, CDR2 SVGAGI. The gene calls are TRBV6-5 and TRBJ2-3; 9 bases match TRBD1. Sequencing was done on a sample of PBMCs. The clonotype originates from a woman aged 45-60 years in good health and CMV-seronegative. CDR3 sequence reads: CASRERDRVTDTQYF. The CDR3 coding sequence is TGTGCCAGCAGGGAACGGGACAGGGTCACAGATACGCAGTATTTT.